This TCR beta chain is drawn from a study of early T cells in non-severe SARS-CoV-2 infection. Looking at the study overall: The input, bulk RNA from unsorted whole blood, was sequenced, and chains were unpaired. Points from the study as a whole: VDJdb-based matching was biased toward anti-spike CD8 responses and missed private and CD4 specificities.

Individually, cDNA molecules had unique molecular identifiers attached to them. TCRdb analysed the 5' RACE reads with MiXCR anew, one entry per CDR3 protein. There are roughly 67,000 distinct CDR3 sequences in the sample; less than 15% occur only once, and around 1.8% lies in the top ten. As concerns this clonotype: Antigen specificity is unknown.

The germline V and J ends were trimmed by 0 bases and 1 base, with 16 bases remaining between them. CDR3 length: 17 amino acids. Germline values: CDR1 DFQATT, CDR2 SNEGSKA (reference sequence). The sample taken for sequencing was whole blood. The sequence was obtained from an adult who was a healthcare worker with PCR-confirmed SARS-CoV-2 infection or an uninfected control (not recorded which). V is TRBV20-1 and J is TRBJ2-4; TRBD1 is a possible D gene (5 bases). The CDR3 DNA reads TGCAGTGCTAGAGATATTTCGATGGGGCCGGCCAAAAACATTCAGTACTTC. As protein: CSARDISMGPAKNIQYF.